The clone carrying this TCR beta chain was seen at least ten times. Its cognate antigen is unknown. The beta constant-region primer was an equimolar mix of two oligonucleotides covering TRBC1 and TRBC2. The ligated cDNA underwent four PCR rounds using SP2 and nested alpha and beta constant-region primers. One entry per CDR3 protein, called by TCRdb with MiXCR from the UMI-ligation and nested PCR reads. The table has just over 80,000 distinct CDR3 sequences, 9% seen once; the top ten hold approximately 1.1%. Cells stained for CD3, CD4, CD8, CD45RA and CD27 were sorted into four subsets. The sample comes from a study of naive and memory T cell subsets. Findings of the study overall: Activation and differentiation may alter RNA-based TCR counts.

Trimming left V 6 bases short and J 0 bases short, with 9 bases between. Germline V gene data show CDR1 as SQVTM and CDR2 as ANQGSEA. The CDR3 has 12 amino acids. This receptor was obtained from a human donor in good health. The sequenced sample consisted of naive CD8+ T cells from blood. The chain couples TRBV29-1 to TRBJ2-7; possible D gene TRBD2, 5 bases. The CDR3 nucleotides read TGCAGCGTAGCGGAGAGCTCCTACGAGCAGTACTTC. Amino acids: CSVAESSYEQYF.